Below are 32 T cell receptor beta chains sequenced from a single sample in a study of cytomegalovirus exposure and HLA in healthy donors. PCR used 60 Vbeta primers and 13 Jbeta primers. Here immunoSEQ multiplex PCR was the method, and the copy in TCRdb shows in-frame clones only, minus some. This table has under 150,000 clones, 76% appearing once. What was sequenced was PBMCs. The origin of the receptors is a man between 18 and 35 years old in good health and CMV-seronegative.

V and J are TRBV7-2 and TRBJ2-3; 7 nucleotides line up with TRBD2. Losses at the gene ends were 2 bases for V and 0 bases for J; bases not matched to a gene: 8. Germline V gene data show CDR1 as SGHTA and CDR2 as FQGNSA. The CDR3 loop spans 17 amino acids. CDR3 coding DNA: TGTGCCAGCAGCTTAAACCCCAGCGGGATGAGCACAGATACGCAGTATTTT. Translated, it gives CASSLNPSGMSTDTQYF.

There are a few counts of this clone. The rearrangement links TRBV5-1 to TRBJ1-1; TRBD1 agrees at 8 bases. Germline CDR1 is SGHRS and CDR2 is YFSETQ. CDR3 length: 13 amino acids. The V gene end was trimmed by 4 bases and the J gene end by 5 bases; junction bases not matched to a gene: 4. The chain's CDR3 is CASSDRGWTEAFF. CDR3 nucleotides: TGCGCCAGCAGCGACAGGGGCTGGACTGAAGCTTTCTTT.

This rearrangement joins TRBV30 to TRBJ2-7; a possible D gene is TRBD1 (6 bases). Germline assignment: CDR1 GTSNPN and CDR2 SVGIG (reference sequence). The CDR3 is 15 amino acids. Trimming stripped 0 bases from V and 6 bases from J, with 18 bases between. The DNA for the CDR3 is TGTGCCTGGAGTGTCGGACAGTCTGTATTCGCCGAGCAGTACTTC. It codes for CAWSVGQSVFAEQYF.

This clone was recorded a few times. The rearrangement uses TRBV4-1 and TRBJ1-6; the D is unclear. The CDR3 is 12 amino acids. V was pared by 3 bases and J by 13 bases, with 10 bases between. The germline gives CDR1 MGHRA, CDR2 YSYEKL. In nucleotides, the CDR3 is TGCGCCAGCAGCCACCCCTATGAGCCCCTCCACTTT. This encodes CASSHPYEPLHF.

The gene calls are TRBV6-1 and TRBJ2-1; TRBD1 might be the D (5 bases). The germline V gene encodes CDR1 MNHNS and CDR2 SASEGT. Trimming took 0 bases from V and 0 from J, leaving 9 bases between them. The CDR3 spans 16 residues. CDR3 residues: CASSEAWGSSYNEQFF. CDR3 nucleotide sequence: TGTGCCAGCAGTGAAGCGTGGGGCAGCTCCTACAATGAGCAGTTCTTC.

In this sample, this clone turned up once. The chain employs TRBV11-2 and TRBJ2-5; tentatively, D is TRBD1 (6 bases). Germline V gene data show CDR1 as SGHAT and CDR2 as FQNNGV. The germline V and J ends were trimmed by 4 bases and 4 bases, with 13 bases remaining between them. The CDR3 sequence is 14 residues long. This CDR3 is CASSSGSRGETQYF. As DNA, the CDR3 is TGTGCCAGCAGCTCGGGGAGCAGGGGAGAGACCCAGTACTTC.

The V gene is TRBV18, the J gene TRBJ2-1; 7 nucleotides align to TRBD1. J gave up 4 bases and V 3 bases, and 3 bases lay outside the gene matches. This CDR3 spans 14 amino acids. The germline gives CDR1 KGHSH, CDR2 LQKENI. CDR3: CASSPGQSYNEQFF. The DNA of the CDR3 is TGTGCCAGCTCACCGGGACAGTCTTACAATGAGCAGTTCTTC.

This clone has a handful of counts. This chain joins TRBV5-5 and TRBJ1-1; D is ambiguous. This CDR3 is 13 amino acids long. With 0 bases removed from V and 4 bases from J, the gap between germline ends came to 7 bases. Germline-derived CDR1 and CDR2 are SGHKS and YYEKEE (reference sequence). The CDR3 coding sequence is TGTGCCAGCAGCTTGGGTCTGAGCACTGAAGCTTTCTTT. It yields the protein CASSLGLSTEAFF.

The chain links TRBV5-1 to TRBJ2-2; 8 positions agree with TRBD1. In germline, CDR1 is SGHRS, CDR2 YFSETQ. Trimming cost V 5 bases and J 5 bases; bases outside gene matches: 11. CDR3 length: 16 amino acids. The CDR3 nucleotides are TGCGCCAGCAGAATGGCCGTCGACAGGGGTACCGGGGAGCTGTTTTTT. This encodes CASRMAVDRGTGELFF.

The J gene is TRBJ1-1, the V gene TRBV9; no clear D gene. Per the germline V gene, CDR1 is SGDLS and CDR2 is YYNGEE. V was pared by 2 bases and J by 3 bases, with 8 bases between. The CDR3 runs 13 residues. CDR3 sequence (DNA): TGTGCCAGCAGCGTCAGGTTAGACACTGAAGCTTTCTTT. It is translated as CASSVRLDTEAFF.

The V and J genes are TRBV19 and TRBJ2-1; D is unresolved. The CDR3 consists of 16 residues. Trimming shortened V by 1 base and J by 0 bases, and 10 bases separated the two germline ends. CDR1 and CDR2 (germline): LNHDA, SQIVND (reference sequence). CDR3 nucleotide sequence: TGTGCCAGTAGTATAGGAGGAACATTCTCCTACAATGAGCAGTTCTTC. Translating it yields CASSIGGTFSYNEQFF.

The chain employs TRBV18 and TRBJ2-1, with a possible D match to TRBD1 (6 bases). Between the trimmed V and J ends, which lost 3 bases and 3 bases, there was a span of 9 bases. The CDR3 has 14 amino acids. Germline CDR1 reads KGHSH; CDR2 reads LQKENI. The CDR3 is CASSPRQVYNEQFF. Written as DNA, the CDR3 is TGTGCCAGCTCACCTCGACAGGTCTACAATGAGCAGTTCTTC.

The CDR3 spells CASSLGGLGPYQPQHF. The CDR3 bases are TGTGCCAGCAGCTTAGGCGGTTTGGGGCCTTATCAGCCCCAGCATTTT. This rearrangement joins TRBV7-9 to TRBJ1-5, with D possibly matching TRBD1 (5 bases). CDR1 and CDR2 from the germline V gene are SEHNR and FQNEAQ (reference sequence). The V end lost 1 base, the J end lost 5 bases, and 15 bases lay between the germline ends. The CDR3 covers 16 residues.

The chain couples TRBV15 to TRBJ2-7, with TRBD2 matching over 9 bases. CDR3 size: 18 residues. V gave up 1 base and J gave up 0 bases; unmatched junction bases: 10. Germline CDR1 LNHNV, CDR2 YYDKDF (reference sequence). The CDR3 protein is CATSRALLAGISSYEQYF. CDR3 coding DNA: TGTGCCACCAGCAGAGCCCTTCTAGCGGGGATAAGCTCCTACGAGCAGTACTTC. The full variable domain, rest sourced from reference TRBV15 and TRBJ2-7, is DAMVIQNPRYQVTQFGKPVTLSCSQTLNHNVMYWYQQKSSQAPKLLFHYYDKDFNNEADTPDNFQSRRPNTSFCFLDIRSPGLGDTAMYLCATSRALLAGISSYEQYFGPGTRLTVT.

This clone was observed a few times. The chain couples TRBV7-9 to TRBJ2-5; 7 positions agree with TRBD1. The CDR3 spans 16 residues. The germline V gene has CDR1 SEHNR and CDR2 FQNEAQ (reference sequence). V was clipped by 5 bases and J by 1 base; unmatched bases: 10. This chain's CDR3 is CASSLRPRDSQETQYF. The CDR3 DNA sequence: TGTGCCAGCAGCCTTCGGCCCCGGGACAGCCAAGAGACCCAGTACTTC.

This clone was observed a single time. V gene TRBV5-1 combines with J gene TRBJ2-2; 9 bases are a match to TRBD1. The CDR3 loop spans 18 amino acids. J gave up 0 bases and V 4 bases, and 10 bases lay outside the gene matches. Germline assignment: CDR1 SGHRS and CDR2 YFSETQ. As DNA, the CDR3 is TGCGCCAGCAGCCGAACACAGAGACAGGGGGCGAACACCGGGGAGCTGTTTTTT. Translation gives CASSRTQRQGANTGELFF.

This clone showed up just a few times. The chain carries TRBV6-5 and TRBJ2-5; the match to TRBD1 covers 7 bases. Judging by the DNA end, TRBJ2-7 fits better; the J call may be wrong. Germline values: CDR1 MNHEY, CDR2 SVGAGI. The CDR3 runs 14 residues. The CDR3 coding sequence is TGTGCCAGCAAGGGGACAGCACTTCCCTACGAGCAGTACTTC. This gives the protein CASKGTALPYEQYF.

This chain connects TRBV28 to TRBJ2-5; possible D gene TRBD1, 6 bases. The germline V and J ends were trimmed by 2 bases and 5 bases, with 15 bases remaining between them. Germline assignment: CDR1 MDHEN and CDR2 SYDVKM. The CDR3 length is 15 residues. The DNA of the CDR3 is TGTGCCAGCAGTTTACAGGGGCTTGACTACGAGACCCAGTACTTC. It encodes CASSLQGLDYETQYF.

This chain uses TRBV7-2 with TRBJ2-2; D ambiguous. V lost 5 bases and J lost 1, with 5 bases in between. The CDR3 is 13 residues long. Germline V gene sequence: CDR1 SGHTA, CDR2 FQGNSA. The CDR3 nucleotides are TGTGCCAGCAGCAGAGTGAACACCGGGGAGCTGTTTTTT. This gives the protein CASSRVNTGELFF.

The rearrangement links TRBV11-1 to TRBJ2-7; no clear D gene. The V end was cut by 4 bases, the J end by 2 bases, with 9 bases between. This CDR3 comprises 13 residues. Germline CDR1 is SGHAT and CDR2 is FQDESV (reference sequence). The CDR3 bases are TGTGCCAGCAGCTGGCACAAAACCTACGAGCAGTACTTC. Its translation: CASSWHKTYEQYF.

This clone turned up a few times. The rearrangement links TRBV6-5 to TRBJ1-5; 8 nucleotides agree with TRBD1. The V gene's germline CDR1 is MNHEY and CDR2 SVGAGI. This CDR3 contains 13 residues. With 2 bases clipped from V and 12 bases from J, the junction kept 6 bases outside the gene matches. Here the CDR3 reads CASSYGRGRSQHF. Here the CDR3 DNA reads TGTGCCAGCAGTTACGGCAGGGGGCGAAGCCAGCATTTT.

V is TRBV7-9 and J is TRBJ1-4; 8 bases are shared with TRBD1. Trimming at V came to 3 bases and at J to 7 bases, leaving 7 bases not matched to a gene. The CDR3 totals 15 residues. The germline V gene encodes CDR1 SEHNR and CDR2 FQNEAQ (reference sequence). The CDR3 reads CASSFGGTGSEKLFF. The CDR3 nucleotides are TGTGCCAGCAGCTTTGGAGGGACAGGTAGTGAAAAACTGTTTTTT.

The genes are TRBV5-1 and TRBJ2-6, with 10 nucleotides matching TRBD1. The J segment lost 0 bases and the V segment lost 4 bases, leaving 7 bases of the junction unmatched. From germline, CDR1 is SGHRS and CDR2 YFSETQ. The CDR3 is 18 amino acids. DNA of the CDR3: TGCGCCAGCAGCGGAAGCGGGACAGGGGTCTCTGGGGCCAACGTCCTGACTTTC. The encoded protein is CASSGSGTGVSGANVLTF.

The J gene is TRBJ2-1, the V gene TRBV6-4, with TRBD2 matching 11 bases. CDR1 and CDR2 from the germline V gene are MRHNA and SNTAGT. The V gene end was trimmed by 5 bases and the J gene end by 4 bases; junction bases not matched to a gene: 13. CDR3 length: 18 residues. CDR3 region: CASSPEGTGTSGYNEQFF. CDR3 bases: TGTGCCAGCAGTCCGGAAGGTACCGGGACTAGCGGATACAATGAGCAGTTCTTC.

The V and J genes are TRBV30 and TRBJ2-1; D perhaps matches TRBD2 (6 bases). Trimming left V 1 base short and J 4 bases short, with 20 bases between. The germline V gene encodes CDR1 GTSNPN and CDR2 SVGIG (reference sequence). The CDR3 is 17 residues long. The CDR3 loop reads CAWSAPGGTYIYNEQFF. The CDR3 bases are TGTGCCTGGAGTGCGCCTGGGGGGACCTATATTTACAATGAGCAGTTCTTC. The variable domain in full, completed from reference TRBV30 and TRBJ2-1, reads SQTIHQWPATLVQPVGSPLSLECTVEGTSNPNLYWYRQAAGRGLQLLFYSVGIGQISSEVPQNLSASRPQDRQFILSSKKLLLSDSGFYLCAWSAPGGTYIYNEQFFGPGTRLTVL.

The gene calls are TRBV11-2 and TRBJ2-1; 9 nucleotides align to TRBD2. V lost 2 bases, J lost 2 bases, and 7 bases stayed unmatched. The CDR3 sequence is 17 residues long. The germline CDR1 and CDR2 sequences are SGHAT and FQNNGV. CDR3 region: CASSLRRAGGPYNEQFF. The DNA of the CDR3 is TGTGCCAGCAGCTTAAGAAGGGCGGGAGGGCCCTACAATGAGCAGTTCTTC.

This CDR3 is CASSLAGDSYNEQFF. The DNA of the CDR3 is TGTGCCAGCAGCTTAGCGGGGGACTCCTACAATGAGCAGTTCTTC. This sequence joins TRBV7-3 and TRBJ2-1, with TRBD2 matching over 7 bases. This CDR3 contains 15 residues. Germline V gene data show CDR1 as SGHTA and CDR2 as FQGTGA. V was clipped by 2 bases and J by 0 bases; unmatched bases: 1.

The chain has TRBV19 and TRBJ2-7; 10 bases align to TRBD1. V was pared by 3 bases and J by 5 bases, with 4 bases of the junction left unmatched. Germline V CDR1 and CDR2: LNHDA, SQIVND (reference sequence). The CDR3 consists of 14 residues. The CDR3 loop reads CASSIPGQGDEQYF. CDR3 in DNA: TGTGCCAGTAGTATCCCCGGACAGGGGGACGAGCAGTACTTC.

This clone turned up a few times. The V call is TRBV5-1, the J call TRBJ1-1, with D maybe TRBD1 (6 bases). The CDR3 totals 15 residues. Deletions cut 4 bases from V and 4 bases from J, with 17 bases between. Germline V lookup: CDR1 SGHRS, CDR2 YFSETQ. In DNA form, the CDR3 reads TGCGCCAGCAGCCAACAGGGTTTTCCCTCCACTGAAGCTTTCTTT. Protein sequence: CASSQQGFPSTEAFF.

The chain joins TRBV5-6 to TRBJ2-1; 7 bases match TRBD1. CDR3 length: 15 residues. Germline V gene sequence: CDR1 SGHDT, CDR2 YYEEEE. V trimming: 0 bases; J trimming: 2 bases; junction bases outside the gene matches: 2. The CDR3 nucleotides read TGTGCCAGCAGCTTGGTAGGGACAGCCTACAATGAGCAGTTCTTC. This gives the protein CASSLVGTAYNEQFF. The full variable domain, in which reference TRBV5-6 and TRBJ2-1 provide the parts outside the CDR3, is DAGVTQSPTHLIKTRGQQVTLRCSPKSGHDTVSWYQQALGQGPQFIFQYYEEEERQRGNFPDRFSGHQFPNYSSELNVNALLLGDSALYLCASSLVGTAYNEQFFGPGTRLTVL.

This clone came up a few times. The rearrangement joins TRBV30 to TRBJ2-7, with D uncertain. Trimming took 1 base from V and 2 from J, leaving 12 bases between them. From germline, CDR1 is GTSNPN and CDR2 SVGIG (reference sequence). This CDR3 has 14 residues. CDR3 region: CAWSAASEPYEQYF. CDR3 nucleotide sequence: TGTGCCTGGAGTGCAGCGTCTGAACCCTACGAGCAGTACTTC. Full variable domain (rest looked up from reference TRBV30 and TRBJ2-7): SQTIHQWPATLVQPVGSPLSLECTVEGTSNPNLYWYRQAAGRGLQLLFYSVGIGQISSEVPQNLSASRPQDRQFILSSKKLLLSDSGFYLCAWSAASEPYEQYFGPGTRLTVT.

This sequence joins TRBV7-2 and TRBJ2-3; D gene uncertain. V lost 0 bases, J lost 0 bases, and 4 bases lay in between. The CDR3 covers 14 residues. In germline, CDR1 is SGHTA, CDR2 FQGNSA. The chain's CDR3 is CASSLASSTDTQYF. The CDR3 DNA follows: TGTGCCAGCAGCTTAGCTTCTAGCACAGATACGCAGTATTTT.